Below, 26 T cell receptor beta chains from the same sample are listed, as sequenced in a study of T cells in localized non-small cell lung cancer. Produced via immunoSEQ multiplex PCR; TCRdb's table is partial and in-frame only. The data contain around 2,000 clones, approximately 26% of them seen just once; the ten biggest clones take up roughly 7%. Sequencing was performed on lung tumor tissue, taken before any cancer treatment. All receptors come from a woman aged 40 to 75 with stage II squamous cell lung carcinoma.

This chain links TRBV19 with TRBJ2-1; 10 positions match TRBD2. Germline CDR1 is LNHDA and CDR2 is SQIVND (reference sequence). J gave up 4 bases and V 4 bases, and 10 bases lay outside the gene matches. There are 17 residues in the CDR3. The CDR3 region is CASSTLLAGAKYNEQFF. The CDR3 DNA is TGTGCCAGTAGTACCCTCCTAGCGGGAGCCAAGTACAATGAGCAGTTCTTC.

CDR3 residues: CASRWTGLLQETQYF. CDR3 nucleotides: TGTGCCAGTAGGTGGACAGGGCTTCTACAAGAGACCCAGTACTTC. The J gene is TRBJ2-5, the V gene TRBV19; TRBD1 matches 8 bases. CDR1 is LNHDA and CDR2 is SQIVND in the germline V gene (reference sequence). The CDR3 has 15 residues. V shed 6 bases and J 2 bases; nucleotides not matched to a gene: 8. The variable domain in full, with the rest retrieved from reference TRBV19 and TRBJ2-5, is DGGITQSPKYLFRKEGQNVTLSCEQNLNHDAMYWYRQDPGQGLRLIYYSQIVNDFQKGDIAEGYSVSREKKESFPLTVTSAQKNPTAFYLCASRWTGLLQETQYFGPGTRLLVL.

This clone was recorded a few times. The rearrangement uses TRBV28 and TRBJ2-7; D uncertain. The CDR3 loop spans 15 amino acids. V lost 5 bases to trimming and J lost 0 bases, with 14 bases between them. CDR1 and CDR2 from the germline V gene are MDHEN and SYDVKM. As DNA, the CDR3 is TGTGCCAGCAGTACCATTAGTCTTAGCTCCTACGAGCAGTACTTC. Residues: CASSTISLSSYEQYF.

V gene TRBV5-1 combines with J gene TRBJ2-5; 11 bases agree with TRBD1. The germline V gene encodes CDR1 SGHRS and CDR2 YFSETQ. V trimming: 3 bases; J trimming: 7 bases; junction bases outside the gene matches: 11. This CDR3 has 16 residues. CDR3 DNA: TGCGCCAGCAGCTCCTCCGGGACAGGGGGGTTGGCGACCCAGTACTTC. Translated, it gives CASSSSGTGGLATQYF.

V usage is TRBV10-2 and J usage is TRBJ2-3; weak D call: TRBD1 (5 bases). Looked up from germline, CDR1 is WSHSY and CDR2 is SAAADI. CDR3 length: 14 residues. With 5 bases removed from V and 6 bases from J, the gap between germline ends came to 15 bases. The CDR3 nucleotides are TGCGCCAGCAGTTACCTAACGACAGCGGATACGCAGTATTTT. Amino acid sequence: CASSYLTTADTQYF.

This clone has a single count. This chain connects TRBV5-1 to TRBJ2-5; maybe TRBD2 (6 bases). This CDR3 is built from 14 residues. CDR1 is SGHRS, CDR2 YFSETQ, per germline. The germline V and J ends were trimmed by 4 bases and 2 bases, with 12 bases remaining between them. The CDR3 reads CASSPGRSQETQYF. DNA of the CDR3: TGCGCCAGCAGCCCGGGGAGGTCTCAAGAGACCCAGTACTTC.

This clone was detected a few times. The chain joins TRBV6-8 to TRBJ2-1; 7 positions match TRBD1. The germline V gene has CDR1 MNHGY and CDR2 SAAAGT. V trimming: 7 bases; J trimming: 8 bases; junction bases outside the gene matches: 14. CDR3 size: 15 residues. The CDR3 protein is CASTPRTGRLDEQFF. Here the CDR3 DNA reads TGTGCCAGCACGCCGAGGACAGGTCGGTTGGATGAGCAGTTCTTC.

By sample share, this clone is medium-sized. The V and J genes are TRBV11-3 and TRBJ2-2, with no clear D. The CDR3 is 14 residues long. Germline lookup yields CDR1 SGHNT and CDR2 YENEEA. V lost 4 bases and J 8 bases, leaving 14 bases between the germline ends. The CDR3 sequence: CASSSRARPGELFF. The CDR3 DNA follows: TGTGCCAGCAGCTCCCGGGCCCGGCCAGGGGAGCTGTTTTTT.

The sample holds a few counts of this clone. The chain carries TRBV11-3 and TRBJ2-5, with TRBD2 matching over 7 bases. Germline loops: CDR1 SGHNT, CDR2 YENEEA. With 5 bases clipped from V and 1 base from J, the junction kept 4 bases outside the gene matches. The CDR3 loop spans 14 amino acids. CDR3 region: CASSRSGGQETQYF. In DNA, the CDR3 is TGTGCCAGCAGCCGATCGGGGGGCCAAGAGACCCAGTACTTC.

The chain couples TRBV29-1 to TRBJ2-2; 8 bases line up with TRBD1. Germline loops: CDR1 SQVTM, CDR2 ANQGSEA. Trimming took 5 bases from V and 7 from J; bases not matched to a gene: 9. The CDR3 extends over 14 amino acids. The CDR3 coding sequence is TGCAGCGTTTCCGACAGGGGTCTGGTCGGGGAGCTGTTTTTT. Protein: CSVSDRGLVGELFF.

This chain joins TRBV11-3 and TRBJ1-1, with a tentative D call TRBD1 (5 bases). With 3 bases removed from V and 1 base from J, the gap between germline ends came to 12 bases. This CDR3 comprises 15 residues. Germline V gene lookup returns CDR1 SGHNT and CDR2 YENEEA. This CDR3 is CASSLAGTANTEAFF. The CDR3 DNA reads TGTGCCAGCAGCTTGGCCGGGACCGCGAACACTGAAGCTTTCTTT.

The chain has TRBV6-8 and TRBJ2-3; the D is unclear. This CDR3 contains 12 residues. Germline-derived CDR1 and CDR2 are MNHGY and SAAAGT. The germline V and J ends were trimmed by 0 bases and 5 bases, with 3 bases remaining between them. The CDR3 region has the DNA TGTGCCAGCAGTTACTCGAGAGATACGCAGTATTTT. It specifies CASSYSRDTQYF.

This clone ranks as medium-sized (0.01 to 0.1%). The gene calls are TRBV11-3 and TRBJ2-1; 7 positions agree with TRBD1. Germline V gene data show CDR1 as SGHNT and CDR2 as YENEEA. CDR3 size: 16 residues. The V gene end was trimmed by 5 bases and the J gene end by 4 bases; junction bases not matched to a gene: 11. The CDR3 DNA reads TGTGCCAGCAGCGGACCCGGGACAGAAAAGTACAATGAGCAGTTCTTC. It specifies CASSGPGTEKYNEQFF.

The chain employs TRBV28 and TRBJ2-7; D possibly corresponds to TRBD2 (6 bases). The germline V gene encodes CDR1 MDHEN and CDR2 SYDVKM. CDR3 length equals 14 residues. Trimming took off 3 bases at V and 0 bases at J, with 9 bases between the two ends. The CDR3 is CASSFTGGSYEQYF. Written as DNA, the CDR3 is TGTGCCAGCAGTTTCACCGGGGGCTCCTACGAGCAGTACTTC.

The CDR3 coding sequence is TGCGCCAGCAGCTTGACAGGGGTAGGCAATCAGCCCCAGCATTTT. Amino acid sequence: CASSLTGVGNQPQHF. The V call is TRBV5-1, the J call TRBJ1-5; 7 positions match TRBD1. Germline CDR1 and CDR2: SGHRS and YFSETQ. The CDR3 contains 15 residues. V lost 1 base, J lost 2 bases, and 3 bases stayed unmatched. Full variable domain (rest looked up from reference TRBV5-1 and TRBJ1-5): KAGVTQTPRYLIKTRGQQVTLSCSPISGHRSVSWYQQTPGQGLQFLFEYFSETQRNKGNFPGRFSGRQFSNSRSEMNVSTLELGDSALYLCASSLTGVGNQPQHFGDGTRLSIL.

This chain connects TRBV15 to TRBJ1-2; D not resolved. Per the germline V gene, CDR1 is LNHNV and CDR2 is YYDKDF (reference sequence). Between the trimmed V and J ends, which lost 2 bases and 2 bases, there was a span of 9 bases. This CDR3 spans 14 amino acids. CDR3 region: CATSRRAWNYGYTF. The CDR3, as DNA: TGTGCCACCAGCAGACGGGCCTGGAACTATGGCTACACCTTC.

The chain is built from TRBV9 and TRBJ1-2; the D gene is possibly TRBD1 (5 bases). Trimming took 3 bases from V and 4 from J, leaving 10 bases between them. Germline-derived CDR1 and CDR2 are SGDLS and YYNGEE. CDR3 length: 13 residues. The CDR3 DNA follows: TGTGCCAGCAGCGGGGACTTGAGCTATGGCTACACCTTC. Amino acid sequence: CASSGDLSYGYTF.

The chain links TRBV29-1 to TRBJ2-5; 11 bases are shared with TRBD2. CDR1 is SQVTM and CDR2 is ANQGSEA in the germline V gene. V lost 6 bases, J lost 2 bases, and 20 bases stayed unmatched. CDR3 length equals 19 residues. The CDR3 DNA is TGCAGCGTGGGCCGGACTAGCGGGCCCTCCATGGGAAAGCAAGAGACCCAGTACTTC. This encodes CSVGRTSGPSMGKQETQYF.

In this sample, this clone turned up a few times. V is TRBV23-1 and J is TRBJ2-3; TRBD1 agrees at 12 bases. TRBV23-1 is sorted into the ORF group, with uncertain function. The CDR3 covers 17 residues. V shed 6 bases and J 6 bases; nucleotides not matched to a gene: 13. CDR3 DNA: TGCGCCAGCAGCCAAGATGGGACAGGGGGCGGGAGGGATACGCAGTATTTT. It translates to CASSQDGTGGGRDTQYF.

This clone is termed medium-sized (0.01 to 0.1%). The genes are TRBV11-3 and TRBJ2-1; D remains ambiguous. The CDR3 contains 15 residues. The ends were cut back, 5 bases at V and 4 bases at J, with 15 bases in the middle. Germline CDR1 and CDR2: SGHNT and YENEEA. DNA of the CDR3: TGTGCCAGCAGCCCCGGCACCCTCCCGTACAATGAGCAGTTCTTC. Its protein is CASSPGTLPYNEQFF.

The rearrangement links TRBV9 to TRBJ1-2, with D hard to call. Germline lookup yields CDR1 SGDLS and CDR2 YYNGEE. This CDR3 comprises 14 residues. Between the trimmed V and J ends, which lost 4 bases and 4 bases, there was a span of 14 bases. CDR3 sequence reads: CASSPGGGLYGYTF. CDR3 coding DNA: TGTGCCAGCAGCCCAGGTGGCGGACTCTATGGCTACACCTTC.

This clone has more than one count but fewer than ten. This chain joins TRBV11-3 and TRBJ1-4; D ambiguous. This CDR3 comprises 14 residues. Between the trimmed V and J ends, which lost 5 bases and 5 bases, there was a span of 12 bases. From germline, CDR1 is SGHNT and CDR2 YENEEA. CDR3 DNA: TGTGCCAGCAGCGCAGGAACGGGAAATGAAAAACTGTTTTTT. Its translation: CASSAGTGNEKLFF.

By its share, this clone is large. The rearrangement uses TRBV9 and TRBJ2-3; D is uncertain. CDR3 size: 15 residues. Between the trimmed V and J ends, which lost 0 bases and 2 bases, there was a span of 10 bases. Looked up from germline, CDR1 is SGDLS and CDR2 is YYNGEE. The chain's CDR3 is CASSVGRQITDTQYF. The CDR3 DNA is TGTGCCAGCAGCGTAGGTCGGCAGATCACAGATACGCAGTATTTT.

CDR3 in DNA: TGCGCCAGCAGGCGGGGGGGAACCGGGGAGCTGTTTTTT. This gives the protein CASRRGGTGELFF. The chain carries TRBV10-2 and TRBJ2-2; TRBD2 matches 9 bases. Trimming at V came to 6 bases and at J to 5 bases, leaving 1 base not matched to a gene. Germline V gene data show CDR1 as WSHSY and CDR2 as SAAADI. This CDR3 has 13 amino acids.

This clone was observed a few times. The V call is TRBV28, the J call TRBJ2-3; 11 nucleotides line up with TRBD2. This CDR3 has 15 residues. V was pared by 5 bases and J by 3 bases, with 4 bases of the junction left unmatched. Per the germline V gene, CDR1 is MDHEN and CDR2 is SYDVKM. CDR3 in amino acids: CASSVAGGPTDTQYF. The CDR3 DNA is TGTGCCAGCAGTGTAGCGGGAGGGCCGACAGATACGCAGTATTTT.

The CDR3 loop is CASSGGVNYGYTF. The CDR3 DNA sequence: TGTGCCAGCAGCGGGGGGGTGAACTATGGCTACACCTTC. The genes are TRBV28 and TRBJ1-2, with a possible D match to TRBD1 (5 bases). CDR3 length: 13 amino acids. The V end lost 6 bases, the J end lost 2 bases, and 10 bases lay between the germline ends. Germline CDR1 and CDR2: MDHEN and SYDVKM.